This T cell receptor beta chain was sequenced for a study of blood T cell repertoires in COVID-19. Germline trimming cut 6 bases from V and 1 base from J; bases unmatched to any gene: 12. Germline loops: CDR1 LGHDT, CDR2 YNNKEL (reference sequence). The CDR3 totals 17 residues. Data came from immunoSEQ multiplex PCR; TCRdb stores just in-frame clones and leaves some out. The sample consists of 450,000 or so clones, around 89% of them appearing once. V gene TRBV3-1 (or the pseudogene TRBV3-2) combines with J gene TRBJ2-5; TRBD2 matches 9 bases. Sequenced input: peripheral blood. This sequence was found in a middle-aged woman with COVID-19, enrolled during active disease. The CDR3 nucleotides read TGTGCCAGCAGTTGGGGAGGCGCGGGGGGGCGCCAAGAGACCCAGTACTTC. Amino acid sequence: CASSWGGAGGRQETQYF.